This T cell receptor beta chain was recorded in a study of blood T cell repertoires in COVID-19. Study overall: Researchers got acute and convalescent COVID-19 samples from the United States, Italy and Spain. Sample material is recorded as cDNA or gDNA derived from T cells, B-cell-depleted T cells, or PBMCs.

CDR1 and CDR2 (germline): ENHRY, SYGVKD. V was shortened by 0 bases and J by 5 bases, with 6 bases between the two germline ends. The CDR3 has 13 residues. Authors' data handling: Reference gene primer amplification yielded estimated nucleated cell counts. Measured with immunoSEQ multiplex PCR; TCRdb has only the in-frame clones, and not every one. V, J and clone size derive from that table, while D and trimming were established from the DNA sequence. The table includes about 150,000 clones, about 87% detected once. The receptor was derived from a man over 45 with active COVID-19. Sequencing was carried out using peripheral blood. J is TRBJ2-3 and V is TRBV10-3; D perhaps matches TRBD2 (5 bases). CDR3 residues: CAISESGLDTQYF. The CDR3 DNA is TGTGCCATCAGTGAGTCAGGACTAGATACGCAGTATTTT.